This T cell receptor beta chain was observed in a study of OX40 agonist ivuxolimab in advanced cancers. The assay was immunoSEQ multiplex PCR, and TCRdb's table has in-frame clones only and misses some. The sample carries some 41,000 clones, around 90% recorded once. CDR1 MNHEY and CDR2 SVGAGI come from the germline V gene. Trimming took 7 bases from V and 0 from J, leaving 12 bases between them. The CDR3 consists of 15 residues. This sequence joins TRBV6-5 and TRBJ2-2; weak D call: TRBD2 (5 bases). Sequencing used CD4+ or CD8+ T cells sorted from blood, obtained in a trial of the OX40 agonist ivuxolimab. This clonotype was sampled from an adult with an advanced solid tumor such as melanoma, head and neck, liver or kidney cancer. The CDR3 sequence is CASKVGLSNTGELFF. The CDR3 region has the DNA TGTGCCAGCAAGGTCGGACTTTCGAACACCGGGGAGCTGTTTTTT.